These 23 T cell receptor beta chains originate from one sample sequenced in a study of blood T cell repertoires in COVID-19. Profiling relied on immunoSEQ multiplex PCR, and the TCRdb table lists in-frame clones only, not all of them. The table shows tens of thousands of clones, with around 90% occurring only once. Sequencing input: peripheral blood. Every receptor here comes from a man in his sixties with acute or convalescent COVID-19.

The rearrangement uses TRBV4-1 and TRBJ2-7; D is unresolved. V was shortened by 0 bases and J by 3 bases, with 6 bases between the two germline ends. Germline V lookup: CDR1 MGHRA, CDR2 YSYEKL. CDR3 length: 13 residues. The CDR3 region is CASSQELFYEQYF. DNA of the CDR3: TGCGCCAGCAGCCAAGAACTGTTCTACGAGCAGTACTTC.

This clone was detected a few times. The chain joins TRBV6-2 or TRBV6-3 to TRBJ2-1; D possibly corresponds to TRBD2 (5 bases). In germline, CDR1 is MNHEY, CDR2 SVGEGT. The V and J ends lost 5 bases and 8 bases respectively, with 28 bases between them. The CDR3 length is 18 residues. CDR3 loop: CASSTNPALYLTEDEQFF. In DNA, the CDR3 is TGTGCCAGCAGTACTAATCCAGCCCTTTATCTCACGGAGGATGAGCAGTTCTTC.

This clone was seen a handful of times. This rearrangement joins TRBV7-8 to TRBJ2-1; tentatively, D is TRBD1 (5 bases). This CDR3 is built from 15 residues. CDR1 is SGHVS and CDR2 is FQNEAQ in the germline V gene. Trimming removed 5 bases from V and 9 bases from J, with 20 bases in between. The CDR3 region is CASSPPAGPGGEQFF. CDR3 bases: TGTGCCAGCAGCCCACCAGCAGGGCCTGGTGGTGAGCAGTTCTTC.

The rearrangement uses TRBV10-2 and TRBJ1-5, with D maybe TRBD1 (5 bases). V gave up 8 bases and J gave up 5 bases, with 13 bases separating them. The germline V gene encodes CDR1 WSHSY and CDR2 SAAADI. This CDR3 is 13 amino acids long. Here the CDR3 reads CASRQGAHQPQHF. The CDR3 region has the DNA TGCGCCAGCCGGCAAGGGGCCCATCAGCCCCAGCATTTT.

A word on this clone: Sequence at one end of the junction differs from germline and may be a read error. The chain carries TRBV18 and TRBJ2-3, with D possibly being TRBD1 (6 bases). The CDR3 loop spans 15 amino acids. Looked up from germline, CDR1 is KGHSH and CDR2 is LQKENI. The CDR3 DNA reads TGTGCCAGCTCACCCTTAGGGGACACCACAAATACGCAGTATTTT. As protein: CASSPLGDTTNTQYF. The full variable domain, its missing parts supplied by reference TRBV18 and TRBJ2-3, is NAGVMQNPRHLVRRRGQEARLRCSPMKGHSHVYWYRQLPEEGLKFMVYLQKENIIDESGMPKERFSAEFPKEGPSILRIQQVVRGDSAAYFCASSPLGDTTNTQYFGPGTRLTVL.

The chain uses TRBV7-7 and TRBJ2-1; 10 bases agree with TRBD1. CDR1 SSHAT and CDR2 FNYEAQ come from the germline V gene (reference sequence). The CDR3 is 15 residues long. Trimming at V came to 3 bases and at J to 5 bases, leaving 4 bases not matched to a gene. CDR3 nucleotides: TGTGCCAGCAGCTTCGGACAGGGGGTGAACAATGAGCAGTTCTTC. Its translation is CASSFGQGVNNEQFF.

The CDR3 loop is CASSPNRVDYGYTF. The CDR3 DNA follows: TGTGCCAGCTCACCAAACAGGGTGGACTATGGCTACACCTTC. The chain carries TRBV18 and TRBJ1-2; TRBD1 is a possible D gene (6 bases). Germline CDR1 KGHSH, CDR2 LQKENI. This CDR3 is built from 14 residues. Trimming took off 2 bases at V and 3 bases at J, with 10 bases between the two ends.

The CDR3 nucleotides are TGTGCCAGCAGTTCAACCCGGACGGGAAACTATGGCTACACCTTC. Amino acids: CASSSTRTGNYGYTF. The chain is built from TRBV6-5 and TRBJ1-2; D gene unclear. With 4 bases removed from V and 2 bases from J, the gap between germline ends came to 14 bases. The CDR3 length is 15 residues. Germline V gene sequence: CDR1 MNHEY, CDR2 SVGAGI.

The gene calls are TRBV7-9 and TRBJ2-7, with 9 bases matching TRBD1. V trimming: 4 bases; J trimming: 3 bases; junction bases outside the gene matches: 4. Per the germline V gene, CDR1 is SEHNR and CDR2 is FQNEAQ (reference sequence). This CDR3 comprises 14 residues. This CDR3 reads CASSYPGQGYEQYF. The DNA for the CDR3 is TGTGCCAGCAGCTACCCGGGACAGGGCTACGAGCAGTACTTC. The full variable domain, its missing parts supplied by reference TRBV7-9 and TRBJ2-7, is DTGVSQNPRHKITKRGQNVTFRCDPISEHNRLYWYRQTLGQGPEFLTYFQNEAQLEKSRLLSDRFSAERPKGSFSTLEIQRTEQGDSAMYLCASSYPGQGYEQYFGPGTRLTVT.

The chain joins TRBV5-1 to TRBJ1-4; D is uncertain. The germline gives CDR1 SGHRS, CDR2 YFSETQ. The CDR3 is made up of 15 amino acids. Trimming took off 5 bases at V and 7 bases at J, with 18 bases between the two ends. The CDR3 is CASRLDTFVGEKLFF. The CDR3 nucleotides are TGCGCCAGCAGGCTAGATACATTTGTAGGTGAAAAACTGTTTTTT.

This chain joins TRBV19 and TRBJ2-3; D ambiguous. V dropped 2 bases and J dropped 5 bases, with 8 bases sitting between them. The germline V gene encodes CDR1 LNHDA and CDR2 SQIVND (reference sequence). This CDR3 region has 13 residues. The CDR3 nucleotides read TGTGCCAGTAGTATATTCGGTCAAGATACGCAGTATTTT. Residues: CASSIFGQDTQYF. Full variable domain (remainder filled in from reference TRBV19 and TRBJ2-3): DGGITQSPKYLFRKEGQNVTLSCEQNLNHDAMYWYRQDPGQGLRLIYYSQIVNDFQKGDIAEGYSVSREKKESFPLTVTSAQKNPTAFYLCASSIFGQDTQYFGPGTRLTVL.

The genes are TRBV4-3 and TRBJ2-3; D is possibly TRBD1 (6 bases). Germline-derived CDR1 and CDR2 are LGHNA and YSLEER. The CDR3 runs to 15 residues. With 4 bases removed from V and 2 bases from J, the gap between germline ends came to 13 bases. The CDR3 sequence: CASSPGQGNTDTQYF. The CDR3 DNA reads as TGCGCCAGCAGCCCCGGCCAGGGGAACACAGATACGCAGTATTTT.

The rearrangement joins TRBV5-1 to TRBJ1-4; 8 nucleotides agree with TRBD1. The CDR3 has 15 residues. V shed 4 bases and J 8 bases; nucleotides not matched to a gene: 10. The germline CDR1 and CDR2 sequences are SGHRS and YFSETQ. DNA for the CDR3: TGCGCCAGCAGCACCGCCAGGGGGCTGGGGGAAAAACTGTTTTTT. It is translated as CASSTARGLGEKLFF.

This chain links TRBV5-4 with TRBJ2-3, with 9 bases aligning to TRBD1. The length of the CDR3 is 16 residues. Losses at the gene ends were 5 bases for V and 6 bases for J; bases not matched to a gene: 13. The V gene's germline CDR1 is SGHNT and CDR2 YYREEE (reference sequence). The CDR3 loop reads CASRRGGQGNFDTQYF. Written as DNA, the CDR3 is TGTGCCAGCAGGCGGGGCGGACAGGGGAATTTTGATACGCAGTATTTT.

This chain links TRBV5-4 with TRBJ1-2, with D hard to call. V was pared by 5 bases and J by 8 bases, with 19 bases between. This CDR3 is built from 14 residues. Germline CDR1 SGHNT, CDR2 YYREEE (reference sequence). This chain's CDR3 is CASSTPGSLKGYTF. CDR3 in DNA: TGTGCCAGCAGTACCCCAGGCAGCCTTAAAGGCTACACCTTC.

As for this clone: A junction end diverges from the germline sequence, so it may reflect a read error. V gene TRBV6-1 combines with J gene TRBJ1-4; D is unresolved. Germline CDR1 is MNHNS and CDR2 is SASEGT. The CDR3 contains 11 residues. CDR3 loop: CASSEREGRVF. In nucleotides, the CDR3 is TGTGCCAGCAGTGAACGGGAGGGAAGAGTTTTT.

The chain combines TRBV7-8 with TRBJ2-7; D is perhaps TRBD1 (5 bases). Deletions cut 3 bases from V and 2 bases from J, with 8 bases between. This CDR3 contains 13 residues. In germline, CDR1 is SGHVS, CDR2 FQNEAQ. The CDR3, as DNA: TGTGCCAGCAGCTTCAGGGATCCCTACGAGCAGTACTTC. Its translation is CASSFRDPYEQYF.

The gene calls are TRBV2 and TRBJ1-2; D is possibly TRBD1 (5 bases). CDR1 is SNHLY and CDR2 is FYNNEI in the germline V gene. The CDR3 spans 14 residues. The V end was cut by 3 bases, the J end by 3 bases, with 11 bases between. The CDR3 DNA follows: TGTGCCAGCAGTGACGGGGGTAACGACTATGGCTACACCTTC. It codes for CASSDGGNDYGYTF.

The chain carries TRBV28 and TRBJ2-1; 9 positions agree with TRBD1. CDR1 and CDR2 (germline): MDHEN, SYDVKM. The CDR3 extends over 12 amino acids. The V segment lost 5 bases and the J segment 16 bases; nucleotides outside the gene matches: 9. CDR3 bases: TGTGCCAGCAGTCTCTCAGGGACAGGGTTTTTCTTC. Amino acid sequence: CASSLSGTGFFF.

This chain's CDR3 is CASSQDKLAGGAGELFF. The CDR3 nucleotides read TGCGCCAGCAGCCAAGATAAGCTAGCGGGGGGTGCCGGGGAGCTGTTTTTT. The chain carries TRBV4-3 and TRBJ2-2; 11 bases are a match to TRBD2. CDR3 length equals 17 residues. The germline gives CDR1 LGHNA, CDR2 YSLEER. V dropped 0 bases and J dropped 6; count of bases not matched to a gene: 6.

The V and J genes are TRBV2 and TRBJ1-5; no definite D call. The CDR3 spans 13 residues. The germline V and J ends were trimmed by 3 bases and 7 bases, with 10 bases remaining between them. CDR1 SNHLY and CDR2 FYNNEI come from the germline V gene. Here the CDR3 DNA reads TGTGCCAGCAGTGAGCCCGGGGAACAGCCCCAGCATTTT. Translation: CASSEPGEQPQHF.

This chain joins TRBV9 and TRBJ2-7; TRBD1 is a possible D gene (6 bases). With 0 bases removed from V and 3 bases from J, the gap between germline ends came to 7 bases. The CDR3 covers 13 residues. Looked up from germline, CDR1 is SGDLS and CDR2 is YYNGEE. The CDR3 loop is CASSVGDIYEQYF. For the CDR3, the DNA is TGTGCCAGCAGCGTAGGGGACATCTACGAGCAGTACTTC.

V usage is TRBV9 and J usage is TRBJ2-5; tentatively, D is TRBD1 (7 bases). This CDR3 region has 16 residues. Looked up from germline, CDR1 is SGDLS and CDR2 is YYNGEE. Trimming removed 0 bases from V and 5 bases from J, with 17 bases in between. The CDR3 protein is CASSVGTAGGGETQYF. In DNA, the CDR3 is TGTGCCAGCAGCGTAGGAACGGCAGGGGGAGGTGAGACCCAGTACTTC.